The present TCR beta chain was sequenced within a study of TIL therapy for anti-PD-1-resistant metastatic lung cancer. As for the study in general: Several tumors were EGFR-mutant and two were ALK-rearranged. The study, taken as a whole, reports: This highly selected cohort may not generalize to typical lung cancer patients.

Unmatched junction bases numbered 6, after V lost 5 bases and J lost 8 bases. The germline V gene encodes CDR1 PRHDT and CDR2 FYEKMQ (reference sequence). The CDR3 totals 14 residues. The libraries were made with immunoSEQ v3. Sequencing depth was 1.9 million or so read pairs for survey level, roughly 4.5-6.5 million for deep. Sequencing was performed with immunoSEQ multiplex PCR; in TCRdb, only in-frame clones are kept and a portion is missing. Here the sample spans tens of thousands of clones, roughly 85% being singletons. Time point meaning: pre-treatment sample, taken before nivolumab and TIL therapy. Adults with stage 4 NSCLC were enrolled in a phase I trial. On this clone itself: Its antigen is currently unknown.

The receptor was derived from a woman between 30 and 79 years old with non-small cell lung cancer. The material sequenced was blood, taken at baseline. V usage is TRBV13 and J usage is TRBJ2-1; 10 positions agree with TRBD2. This chain's CDR3 is CASSPGTSVYEQFF. In DNA form, the CDR3 reads TGTGCCAGCAGCCCCGGGACTAGCGTCTATGAGCAGTTCTTC.